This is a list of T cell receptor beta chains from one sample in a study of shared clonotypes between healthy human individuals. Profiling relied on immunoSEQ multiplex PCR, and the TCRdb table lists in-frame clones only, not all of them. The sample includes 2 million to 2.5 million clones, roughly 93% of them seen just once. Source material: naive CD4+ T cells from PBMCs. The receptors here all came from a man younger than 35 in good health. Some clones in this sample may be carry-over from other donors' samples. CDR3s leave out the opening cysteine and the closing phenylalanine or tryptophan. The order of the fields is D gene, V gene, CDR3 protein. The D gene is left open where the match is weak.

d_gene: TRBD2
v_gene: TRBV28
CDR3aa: ASRKSSGSQETQY

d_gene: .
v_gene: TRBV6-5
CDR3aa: ASTRAGAPADEQY

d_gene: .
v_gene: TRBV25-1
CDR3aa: ASSDLQESDGYT

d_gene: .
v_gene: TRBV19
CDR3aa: ASLGRPTNTGELF

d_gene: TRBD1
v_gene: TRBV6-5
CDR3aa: ASSYSPTGGLGGAF

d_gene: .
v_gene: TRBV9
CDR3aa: ASSVDSGATDTQY

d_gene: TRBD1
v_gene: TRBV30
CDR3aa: AWSATGLEQY

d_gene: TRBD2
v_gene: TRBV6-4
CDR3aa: ASSVGTSGMYNEQF

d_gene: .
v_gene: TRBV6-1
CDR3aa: ASSMDRNQPQH

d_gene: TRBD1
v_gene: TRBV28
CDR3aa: ASSQPNGGGGRNTEAF

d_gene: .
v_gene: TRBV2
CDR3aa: ASRAGQPQGYEQY

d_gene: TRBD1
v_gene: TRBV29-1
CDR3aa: SVERLGQGGQETQY

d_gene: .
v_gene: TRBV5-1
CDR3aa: ASSLVLGTDTQY

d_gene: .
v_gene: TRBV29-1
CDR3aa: SAAGGEFSEQF